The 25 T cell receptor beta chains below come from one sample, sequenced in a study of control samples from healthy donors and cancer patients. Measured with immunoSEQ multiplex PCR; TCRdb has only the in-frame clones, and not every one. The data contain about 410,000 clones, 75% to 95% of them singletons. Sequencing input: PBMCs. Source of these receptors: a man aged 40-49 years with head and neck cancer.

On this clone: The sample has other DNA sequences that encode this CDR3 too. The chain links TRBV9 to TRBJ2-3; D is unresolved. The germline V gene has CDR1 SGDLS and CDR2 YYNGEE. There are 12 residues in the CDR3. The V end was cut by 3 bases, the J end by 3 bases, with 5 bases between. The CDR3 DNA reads TGTGCCAGCAGCGCCGGGACAGATACGCAGTATTTT. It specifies CASSAGTDTQYF.

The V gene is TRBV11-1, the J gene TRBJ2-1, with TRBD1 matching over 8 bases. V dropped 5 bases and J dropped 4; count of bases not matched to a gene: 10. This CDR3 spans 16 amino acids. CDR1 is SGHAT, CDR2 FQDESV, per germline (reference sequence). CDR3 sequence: CASSPGGTGDYNEQFF. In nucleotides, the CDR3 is TGTGCCAGCAGCCCAGGAGGGACAGGAGATTACAATGAGCAGTTCTTC.

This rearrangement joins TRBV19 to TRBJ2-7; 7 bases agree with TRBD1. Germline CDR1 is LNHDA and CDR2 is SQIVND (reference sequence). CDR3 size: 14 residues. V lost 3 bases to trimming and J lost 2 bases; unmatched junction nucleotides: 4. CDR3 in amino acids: CASSIRDSPYEQYF. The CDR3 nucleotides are TGTGCCAGTAGTATTCGGGACAGCCCCTACGAGCAGTACTTC. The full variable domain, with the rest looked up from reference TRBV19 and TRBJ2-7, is DGGITQSPKYLFRKEGQNVTLSCEQNLNHDAMYWYRQDPGQGLRLIYYSQIVNDFQKGDIAEGYSVSREKKESFPLTVTSAQKNPTAFYLCASSIRDSPYEQYFGPGTRLTVT.

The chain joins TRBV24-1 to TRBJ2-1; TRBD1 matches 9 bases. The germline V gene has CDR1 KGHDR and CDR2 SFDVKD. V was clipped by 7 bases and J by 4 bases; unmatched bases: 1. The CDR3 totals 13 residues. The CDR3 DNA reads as TGTGCCACCAGGGACAGGGGATACAATGAGCAGTTCTTC. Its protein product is CATRDRGYNEQFF.

The chain's CDR3 is CASRGRGYGYTF. The CDR3 region has the DNA TGTGCCAGCAGGGGCAGGGGATATGGCTACACCTTC. The chain joins TRBV12-3 or TRBV12-4 to TRBJ1-2, with D maybe TRBD1 (6 bases). The CDR3 is made up of 12 amino acids. V shed 6 bases and J shed 5 bases, with 10 bases lying between them.

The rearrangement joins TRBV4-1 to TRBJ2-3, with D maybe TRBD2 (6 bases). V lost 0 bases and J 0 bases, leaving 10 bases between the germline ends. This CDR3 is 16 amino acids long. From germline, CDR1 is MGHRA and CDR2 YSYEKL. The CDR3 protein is CASSQDWDFSTDTQYF. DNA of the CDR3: TGCGCCAGCAGCCAAGACTGGGACTTCAGCACAGATACGCAGTATTTT.

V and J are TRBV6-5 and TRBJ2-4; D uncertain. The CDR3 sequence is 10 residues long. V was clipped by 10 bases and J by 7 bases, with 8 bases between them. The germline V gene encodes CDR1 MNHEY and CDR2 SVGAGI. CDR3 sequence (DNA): TGTGCCACCTCTCAGAACATTCAGTACTTC. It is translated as CATSQNIQYF.

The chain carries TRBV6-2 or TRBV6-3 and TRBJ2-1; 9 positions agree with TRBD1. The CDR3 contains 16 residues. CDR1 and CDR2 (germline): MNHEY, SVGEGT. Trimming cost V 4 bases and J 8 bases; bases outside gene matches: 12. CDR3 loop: CASSWPGQGLHYEQFF. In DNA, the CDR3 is TGTGCCAGCAGTTGGCCGGGACAGGGCCTTCACTATGAGCAGTTCTTC.

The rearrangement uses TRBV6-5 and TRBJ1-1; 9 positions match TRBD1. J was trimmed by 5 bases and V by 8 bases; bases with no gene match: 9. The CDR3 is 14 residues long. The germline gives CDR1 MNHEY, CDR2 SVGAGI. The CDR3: CASRNRGQWTEAFF. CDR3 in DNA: TGTGCCAGCCGCAACAGGGGGCAGTGGACTGAAGCTTTCTTT.

In DNA form, the CDR3 reads TGTGCCACCACAGCACTAGGGGATACTGAAGCTTTCTTT. Its protein is CATTALGDTEAFF. The V gene is TRBV19, the J gene TRBJ1-1; possibly TRBD1 for D (5 bases). CDR3 length: 13 amino acids. Trimming removed 10 bases at V and 5 bases at J, with 17 bases between. CDR1 and CDR2 from the germline V gene are LNHDA and SQIVND (reference sequence).

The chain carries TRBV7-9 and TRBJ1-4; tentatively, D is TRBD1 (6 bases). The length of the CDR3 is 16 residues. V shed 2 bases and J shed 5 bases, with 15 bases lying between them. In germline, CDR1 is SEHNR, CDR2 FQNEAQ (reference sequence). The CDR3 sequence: CASSLSTGIQNEKLFF. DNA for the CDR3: TGTGCCAGCAGCTTATCAACAGGGATCCAGAATGAAAAACTGTTTTTT.

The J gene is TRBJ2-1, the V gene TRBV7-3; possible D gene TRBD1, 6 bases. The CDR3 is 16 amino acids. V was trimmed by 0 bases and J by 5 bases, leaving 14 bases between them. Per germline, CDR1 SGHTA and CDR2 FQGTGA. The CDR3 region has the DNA TGTGCCAGCAGCTTAACTATGGGACAACCCGACAATGAGCAGTTCTTC. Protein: CASSLTMGQPDNEQFF.

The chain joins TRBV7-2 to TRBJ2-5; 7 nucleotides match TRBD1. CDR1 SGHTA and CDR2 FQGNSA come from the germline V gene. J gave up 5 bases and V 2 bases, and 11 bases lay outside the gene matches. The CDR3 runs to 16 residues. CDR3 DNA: TGTGCCAGCAGCTTATTCCGGACAGGCATTTTGGAGACCCAGTACTTC. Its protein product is CASSLFRTGILETQYF.

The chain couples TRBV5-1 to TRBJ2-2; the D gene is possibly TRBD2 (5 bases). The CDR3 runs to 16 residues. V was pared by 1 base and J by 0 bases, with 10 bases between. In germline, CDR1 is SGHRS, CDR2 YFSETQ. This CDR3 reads CASSLMRETNTGELFF. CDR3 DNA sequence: TGCGCCAGCAGCTTGATGAGGGAAACGAACACCGGGGAGCTGTTTTTT.

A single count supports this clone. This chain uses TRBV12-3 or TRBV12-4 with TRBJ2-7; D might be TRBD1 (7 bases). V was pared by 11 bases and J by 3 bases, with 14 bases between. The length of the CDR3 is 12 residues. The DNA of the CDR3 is TGTGCCTCCTCAGGGGGGATCTACGAGCAGTACTTC. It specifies CASSGGIYEQYF.

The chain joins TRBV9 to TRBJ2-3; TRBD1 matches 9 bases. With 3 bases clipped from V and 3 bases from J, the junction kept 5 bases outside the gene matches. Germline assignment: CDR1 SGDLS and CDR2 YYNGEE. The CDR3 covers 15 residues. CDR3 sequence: CASSGPGTGTDTQYF. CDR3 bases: TGTGCCAGCAGCGGCCCCGGGACAGGGACAGATACGCAGTATTTT. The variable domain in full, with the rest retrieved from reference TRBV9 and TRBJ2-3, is DSGVTQTPKHLITATGQRVTLRCSPRSGDLSVYWYQQSLDQGLQFLIQYYNGEERAKGNILERFSAQQFPDLHSELNLSSLELGDSALYFCASSGPGTGTDTQYFGPGTRLTVL.

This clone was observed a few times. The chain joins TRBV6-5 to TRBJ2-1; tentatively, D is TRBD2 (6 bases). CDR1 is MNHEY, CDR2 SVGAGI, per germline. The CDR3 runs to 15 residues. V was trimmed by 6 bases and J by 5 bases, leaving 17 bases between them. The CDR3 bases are TGTGCCAGCAGACATGGGACTCTAACTGACAATGAGCAGTTCTTC. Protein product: CASRHGTLTDNEQFF.

The CDR3 region has the DNA TGTGCCAGCAGGGGAGGGCAGTTTGAGACCCAGTACTTC. Translated: CASRGGQFETQYF. The V call is TRBV11-2, the J call TRBJ2-5, with 7 bases lining up with TRBD2. The germline V gene encodes CDR1 SGHAT and CDR2 FQNNGV. The CDR3 contains 13 residues. After removal of 6 bases from V and 5 bases from J, the junction contained 6 bases not matched to a gene.

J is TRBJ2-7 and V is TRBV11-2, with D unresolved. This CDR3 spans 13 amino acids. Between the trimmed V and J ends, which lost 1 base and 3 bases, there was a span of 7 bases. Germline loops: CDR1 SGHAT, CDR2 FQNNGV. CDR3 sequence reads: CASSLGHHYEQYF. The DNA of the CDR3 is TGTGCCAGCAGCTTAGGACATCACTACGAGCAGTACTTC.

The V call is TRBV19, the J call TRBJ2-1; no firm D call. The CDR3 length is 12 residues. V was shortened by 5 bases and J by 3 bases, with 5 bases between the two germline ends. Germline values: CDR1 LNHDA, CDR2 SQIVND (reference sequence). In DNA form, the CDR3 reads TGTGCCAGTAGTGAATTCTACAATGAGCAGTTCTTC. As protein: CASSEFYNEQFF. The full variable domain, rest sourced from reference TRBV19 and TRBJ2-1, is DGGITQSPKYLFRKEGQNVTLSCEQNLNHDAMYWYRQDPGQGLRLIYYSQIVNDFQKGDIAEGYSVSREKKESFPLTVTSAQKNPTAFYLCASSEFYNEQFFGPGTRLTVL.

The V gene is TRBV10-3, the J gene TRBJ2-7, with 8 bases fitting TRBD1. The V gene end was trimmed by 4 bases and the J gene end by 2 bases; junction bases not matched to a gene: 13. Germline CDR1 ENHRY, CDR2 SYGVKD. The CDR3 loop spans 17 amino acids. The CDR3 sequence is CAISVTGTGTGAYEQYF. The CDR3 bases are TGTGCCATCAGTGTGACCGGAACCGGGACAGGAGCCTACGAGCAGTACTTC.

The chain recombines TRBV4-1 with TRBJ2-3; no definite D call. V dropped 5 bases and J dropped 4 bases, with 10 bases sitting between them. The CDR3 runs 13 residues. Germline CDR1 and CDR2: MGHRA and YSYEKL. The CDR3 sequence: CASSSLGPDTQYF. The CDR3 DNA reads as TGCGCCAGCAGCTCCCTAGGCCCAGATACGCAGTATTTT.

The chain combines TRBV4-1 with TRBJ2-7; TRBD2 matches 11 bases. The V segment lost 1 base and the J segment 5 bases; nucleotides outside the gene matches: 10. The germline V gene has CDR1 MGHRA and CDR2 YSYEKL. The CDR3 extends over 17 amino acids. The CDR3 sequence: CASSQGPIAGGRHEQYF. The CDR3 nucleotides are TGCGCCAGCAGCCAAGGTCCCATAGCGGGGGGGAGGCACGAGCAGTACTTC.

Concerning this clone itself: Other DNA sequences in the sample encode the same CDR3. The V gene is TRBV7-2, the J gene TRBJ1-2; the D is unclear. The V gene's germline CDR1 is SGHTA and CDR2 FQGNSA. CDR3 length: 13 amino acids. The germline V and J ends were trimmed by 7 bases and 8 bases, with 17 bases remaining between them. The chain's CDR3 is CASTRRRGEGYTF. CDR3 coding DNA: TGTGCCAGCACCCGGCGGCGGGGAGAGGGCTACACCTTC. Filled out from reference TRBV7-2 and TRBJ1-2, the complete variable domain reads GAGVSQSPSNKVTEKGKDVELRCDPISGHTALYWYRQSLGQGLEFLIYFQGNSAPDKSGLPSDRFSAERTGGSVSTLTIQRTQQEDSAVYLCASTRRRGEGYTFGSGTRLTVV.

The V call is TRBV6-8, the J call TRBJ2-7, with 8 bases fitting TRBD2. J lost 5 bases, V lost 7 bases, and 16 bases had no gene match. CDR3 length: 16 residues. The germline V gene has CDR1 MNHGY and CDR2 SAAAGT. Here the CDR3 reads CASTRAQREYVNEQYF. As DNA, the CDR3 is TGTGCCAGCACCCGAGCACAGCGGGAGTATGTTAACGAGCAGTACTTC.